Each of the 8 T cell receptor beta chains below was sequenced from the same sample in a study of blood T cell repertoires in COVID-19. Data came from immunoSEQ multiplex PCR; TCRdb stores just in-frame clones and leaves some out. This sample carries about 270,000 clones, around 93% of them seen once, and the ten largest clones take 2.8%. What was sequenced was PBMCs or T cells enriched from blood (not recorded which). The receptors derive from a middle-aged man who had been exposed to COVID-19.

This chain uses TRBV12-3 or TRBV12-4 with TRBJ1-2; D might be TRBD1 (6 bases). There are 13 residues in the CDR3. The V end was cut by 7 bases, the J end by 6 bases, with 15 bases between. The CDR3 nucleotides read TGTGCCAGCAATATAAGGGGGTTTGATGGCTACACCTTC. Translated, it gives CASNIRGFDGYTF.

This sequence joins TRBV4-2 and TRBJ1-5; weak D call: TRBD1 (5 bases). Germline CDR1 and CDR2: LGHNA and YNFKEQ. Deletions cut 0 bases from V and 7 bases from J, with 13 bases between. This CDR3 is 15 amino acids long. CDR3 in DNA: TGTGCCAGCAGCCAAGAAGGCGGGGCAGGGCAGCCCCAGCATTTT. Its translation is CASSQEGGAGQPQHF.

CDR3 coding DNA: TGTGCCAGTAGTATAGGCCCCCGGGACAGGGTGGCGGGCAATCAGCCCCAGCATTTT. Translation gives CASSIGPRDRVAGNQPQHF. The rearrangement uses TRBV19 and TRBJ1-5, with 9 nucleotides matching TRBD1. Germline CDR1 LNHDA, CDR2 SQIVND (reference sequence). V trimming: 1 base; J trimming: 2 bases; junction bases outside the gene matches: 12. CDR3 size: 19 residues.

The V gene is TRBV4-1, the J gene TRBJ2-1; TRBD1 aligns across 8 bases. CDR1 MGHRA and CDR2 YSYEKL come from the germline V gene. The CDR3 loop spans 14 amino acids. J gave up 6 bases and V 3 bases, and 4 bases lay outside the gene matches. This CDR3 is CASSQGTGPNEQFF. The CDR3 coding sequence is TGCGCCAGCAGCCAGGGGACAGGACCCAATGAGCAGTTCTTC.

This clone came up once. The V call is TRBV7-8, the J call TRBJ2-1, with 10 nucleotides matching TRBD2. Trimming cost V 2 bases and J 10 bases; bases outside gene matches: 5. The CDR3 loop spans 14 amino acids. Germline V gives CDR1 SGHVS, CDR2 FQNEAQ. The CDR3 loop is CASSLKLAGWEQFF. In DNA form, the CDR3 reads TGTGCCAGCAGCTTAAAACTAGCGGGATGGGAGCAGTTCTTC.

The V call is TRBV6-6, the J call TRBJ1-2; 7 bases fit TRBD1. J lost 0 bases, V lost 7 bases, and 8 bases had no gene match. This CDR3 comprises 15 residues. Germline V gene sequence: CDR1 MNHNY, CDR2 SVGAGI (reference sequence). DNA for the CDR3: TGTGCCAGCAAGGGTTCAGGACAGGCTAACTATGGCTACACCTTC. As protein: CASKGSGQANYGYTF.

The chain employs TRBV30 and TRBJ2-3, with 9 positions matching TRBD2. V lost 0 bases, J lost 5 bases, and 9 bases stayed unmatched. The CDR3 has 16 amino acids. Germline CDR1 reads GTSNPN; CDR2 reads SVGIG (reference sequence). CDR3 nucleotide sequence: TGTGCCTGGAGTGTACGTAGCGGGAGTTGGGGAGATACGCAGTATTTT. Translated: CAWSVRSGSWGDTQYF.

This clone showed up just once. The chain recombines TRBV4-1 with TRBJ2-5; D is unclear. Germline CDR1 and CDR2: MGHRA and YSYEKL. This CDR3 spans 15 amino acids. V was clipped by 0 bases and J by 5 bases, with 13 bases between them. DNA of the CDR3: TGCGCCAGCAGCCAAGATGGCCGGGTTGGGGAGACCCAGTACTTC. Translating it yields CASSQDGRVGETQYF.